Following are 10 T cell receptor beta chains from one sample sequenced in a study of cytomegalovirus exposure and HLA in healthy donors. The method was immunoSEQ multiplex PCR; TCRdb's version includes in-frame clones alone and lacks a portion of them. The sample yields around 300,000 clones, about nine tenths seen once. The sample was PBMCs. These receptors were obtained from a woman in her twenties or thirties in good health and CMV-seropositive.

CDR3: CASSFRGTGGNEQFF. The CDR3 DNA is TGTGCCAGCAGTTTCCGCGGGACAGGGGGGAATGAGCAGTTCTTC. This chain links TRBV27 with TRBJ2-1, with TRBD1 identical over 11 bases. V lost 3 bases, J lost 7 bases, and 5 bases stayed unmatched. The CDR3 length is 15 residues. The germline CDR1 and CDR2 sequences are MNHEY and SMNVEV (reference sequence).

Ten or more counts support this clone. This sequence joins TRBV7-8 and TRBJ2-5; 7 bases align to TRBD1. From germline, CDR1 is SGHVS and CDR2 FQNEAQ. The V gene end was trimmed by 5 bases and the J gene end by 2 bases; junction bases not matched to a gene: 14. CDR3 length: 17 amino acids. CDR3 nucleotide sequence: TGTGCCAGCAGCCCACAACCGGGACAGAGATTTCAAGAGACCCAGTACTTC. Protein sequence: CASSPQPGQRFQETQYF.

This clone occurred once. V and J are TRBV4-2 and TRBJ2-7; TRBD2 agrees at 8 bases. V lost 3 bases, J lost 2 bases, and 3 bases stayed unmatched. Germline assignment: CDR1 LGHNA and CDR2 YNFKEQ. This CDR3 comprises 14 residues. CDR3 sequence reads: CASSHGTRAYEQYF. In DNA, the CDR3 is TGTGCCAGCAGCCACGGGACTAGGGCCTACGAGCAGTACTTC.

This sequence joins TRBV6-5 and TRBJ2-5, with D tentatively TRBD2 (5 bases). V lost 2 bases, J lost 1 base, and 8 bases lay in between. This CDR3 is built from 14 residues. Germline V gene data show CDR1 as MNHEY and CDR2 as SVGAGI. The CDR3 sequence: CASSYALAQETQYF. The DNA of the CDR3 is TGTGCCAGCAGTTACGCCCTAGCCCAAGAGACCCAGTACTTC.

The genes are TRBV5-4 and TRBJ2-7, with 7 bases that match TRBD2. With 4 bases clipped from V and 1 base from J, the junction kept 5 bases outside the gene matches. Germline-derived CDR1 and CDR2 are SGHNT and YYREEE (reference sequence). This CDR3 is 14 amino acids long. CDR3: CASSPGGLSYEQYF. In DNA, the CDR3 is TGTGCCAGCAGCCCCGGGGGGTTATCCTACGAGCAGTACTTC.

This chain uses TRBV25-1 with TRBJ2-3; D is unresolved. The CDR3 runs to 13 residues. Trimming took 2 bases from V and 2 from J, leaving 5 bases between them. The germline gives CDR1 MGHDK, CDR2 SYGVNS. This CDR3 is CASSELSTDTQYF. The CDR3 nucleotides are TGTGCCAGCAGTGAACTGTCCACAGATACGCAGTATTTT.

In its sample, this clone was seen a few times. This sequence joins TRBV7-9 and TRBJ1-3; D ambiguous. Between the trimmed V and J ends, which lost 1 base and 4 bases, there was a span of 14 bases. Germline CDR1 is SEHNR and CDR2 is FQNEAQ (reference sequence). CDR3 length: 16 amino acids. The CDR3 protein is CASSLGSRVGGNTIYF. Written as DNA, the CDR3 is TGTGCCAGCAGCTTAGGTTCGAGGGTGGGAGGAAACACCATATATTTT.

The chain joins TRBV19 to TRBJ2-3, with a tentative D call TRBD1 (6 bases). This CDR3 region has 17 residues. CDR1 and CDR2 (germline): LNHDA, SQIVND (reference sequence). Trimming took 3 bases from V and 1 from J, leaving 17 bases between them. CDR3 protein: CASSIRMTGVGTDTQYF. CDR3 nucleotide sequence: TGTGCCAGTAGTATTCGCATGACAGGCGTGGGCACAGATACGCAGTATTTT.

Here the CDR3 DNA reads TGCAGTGCGGGGGGTTACAATGAGCAGTTCTTC. Its translation is CSAGGYNEQFF. This chain connects TRBV20-1 to TRBJ2-1; D perhaps matches TRBD2 (6 bases). Trimming shortened V by 6 bases and J by 4 bases, and 7 bases separated the two germline ends. Germline V gene sequence: CDR1 DFQATT, CDR2 SNEGSKA (reference sequence). CDR3 length: 11 amino acids.

V usage is TRBV29-1 and J usage is TRBJ1-4, with TRBD1 matching over 7 bases. The CDR3 has 13 amino acids. V shed 7 bases, J shed 3 bases, and the junction held 5 bases outside the gene matches. CDR1 is SQVTM, CDR2 ANQGSEA, per germline. CDR3 residues: CSAGTAPNEKLFF. The CDR3 region has the DNA TGCAGCGCTGGGACAGCGCCTAATGAAAAACTGTTTTTT.